The 9 T cell receptor beta chains below come from one sample, sequenced in a study of blood T cell repertoires in COVID-19. Profiled with immunoSEQ multiplex PCR; TCRdb holds only in-frame clones, not every one. This sample yields about 46,000 clones, of which 88% are seen a single time; roughly an eighth belongs to the top ten. The sequenced material came from peripheral blood. The receptors were sampled from a human donor with active COVID-19. The donor label of this sample is uncertain.

The chain is built from TRBV6-2 or TRBV6-3 and TRBJ1-2; D uncertain. V gave up 2 bases and J gave up 6 bases, with 10 bases separating them. The CDR3 has 13 amino acids. In germline, CDR1 is MNHEY, CDR2 SVGEGT. CDR3: CASSYEGPNGYTF. The CDR3 DNA reads as TGTGCCAGCAGTTACGAGGGTCCCAATGGCTACACCTTC.

The genes are TRBV5-1 and TRBJ1-3; D is perhaps TRBD1 (5 bases). CDR1 is SGHRS, CDR2 YFSETQ, per germline. The germline V and J ends were trimmed by 2 bases and 2 bases, with 14 bases remaining between them. CDR3 length: 16 amino acids. CDR3 in amino acids: CASSLQDKRTGNTIYF. The CDR3 DNA sequence: TGCGCCAGCAGCTTACAGGACAAGAGGACTGGAAACACCATATATTTT.

The genes are TRBV7-8 and TRBJ2-1; 7 nucleotides agree with TRBD1. Trimming took 5 bases from V and 5 from J; bases not matched to a gene: 12. Germline-derived CDR1 and CDR2 are SGHVS and FQNEAQ. The CDR3 has 16 residues. The CDR3 DNA reads TGTGCCAGCAGCAGAGGTACAGGGGCCCCCCACAATGAGCAGTTCTTC. Translated, it gives CASSRGTGAPHNEQFF.

The chain is built from TRBV3-1 (or the pseudogene TRBV3-2) and TRBJ1-2; maybe TRBD1 (6 bases). The CDR3 length is 17 residues. Germline V gene data show CDR1 as LGHDT and CDR2 as YNNKEL (reference sequence). V was cut by 1 base and J by 4 bases, with 19 bases left in between. CDR3 in amino acids: CASSQVPPPGVAYGYTF. CDR3 bases: TGTGCCAGCAGCCAAGTTCCCCCCCCAGGGGTGGCCTATGGCTACACCTTC.

In this sample, this clone turned up a few times. This chain uses TRBV19 with TRBJ2-2; 8 nucleotides line up with TRBD1. The CDR3 extends over 17 amino acids. From germline, CDR1 is LNHDA and CDR2 SQIVND (reference sequence). V was pared by 3 bases and J by 1 base, with 7 bases of the junction left unmatched. The CDR3 nucleotides are TGTGCCAGTAGTATTTTGCCGGACAGGGTGAACACCGGGGAGCTGTTTTTT. Translation gives CASSILPDRVNTGELFF.

The rearrangement uses TRBV30 and TRBJ1-3; no firm D call. This CDR3 is 12 amino acids long. From germline, CDR1 is GTSNPN and CDR2 SVGIG (reference sequence). V lost 2 bases, J lost 4 bases, and 6 bases lay in between. In DNA form, the CDR3 reads TGTGCCTGGAGTCCCCAGGGAAACACCATATATTTT. This encodes CAWSPQGNTIYF. Looking up the rest from reference TRBV30 and TRBJ1-3 gives the full variable domain: SQTIHQWPATLVQPVGSPLSLECTVEGTSNPNLYWYRQAAGRGLQLLFYSVGIGQISSEVPQNLSASRPQDRQFILSSKKLLLSDSGFYLCAWSPQGNTIYFGEGSWLTVV.

V gene TRBV2 combines with J gene TRBJ2-3, with 8 positions matching TRBD2. V was pared by 3 bases and J by 12 bases, with 5 bases of the junction left unmatched. This CDR3 region has 12 residues. Germline lookup yields CDR1 SNHLY and CDR2 FYNNEI. Written as DNA, the CDR3 is TGTGCCAGCAGTGAGGCACTAGCGGCACAGTATTTT. It encodes CASSEALAAQYF.

The chain joins TRBV27 to TRBJ2-3; tentatively, D is TRBD2 (6 bases). The germline CDR1 and CDR2 sequences are MNHEY and SMNVEV (reference sequence). The CDR3 has 15 amino acids. Trimming pared 1 base from V and 2 bases from J, leaving 10 bases between. The CDR3 region has the DNA TGTGCCAGCAGTTTATTACTAGCCGACACAGATACGCAGTATTTT. It encodes CASSLLLADTDTQYF.

The V and J genes are TRBV9 and TRBJ2-1; TRBD2 aligns across 7 bases. Germline V CDR1 and CDR2: SGDLS, YYNGEE. The CDR3 runs 16 residues. Trimming cost V 0 bases and J 1 base; bases outside gene matches: 4. CDR3 DNA: TGTGCCAGCAGCGTAGCCGCGGGGGAGTCCTACAATGAGCAGTTCTTC. The encoded protein is CASSVAAGESYNEQFF.